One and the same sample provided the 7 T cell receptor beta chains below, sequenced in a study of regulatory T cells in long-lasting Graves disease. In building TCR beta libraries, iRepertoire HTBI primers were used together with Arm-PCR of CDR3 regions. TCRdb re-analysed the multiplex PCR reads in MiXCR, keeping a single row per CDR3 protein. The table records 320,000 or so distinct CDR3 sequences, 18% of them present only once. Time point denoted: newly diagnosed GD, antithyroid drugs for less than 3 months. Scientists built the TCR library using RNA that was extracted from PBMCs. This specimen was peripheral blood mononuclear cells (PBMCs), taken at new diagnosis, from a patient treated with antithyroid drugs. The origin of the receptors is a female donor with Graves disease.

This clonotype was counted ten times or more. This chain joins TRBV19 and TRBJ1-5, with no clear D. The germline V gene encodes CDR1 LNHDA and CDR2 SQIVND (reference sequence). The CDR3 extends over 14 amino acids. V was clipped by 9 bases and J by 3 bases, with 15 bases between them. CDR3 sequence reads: CASHQRQINQPQHF. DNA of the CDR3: TGTGCCAGCCATCAAAGGCAGATCAATCAGCCCCAGCATTTT.

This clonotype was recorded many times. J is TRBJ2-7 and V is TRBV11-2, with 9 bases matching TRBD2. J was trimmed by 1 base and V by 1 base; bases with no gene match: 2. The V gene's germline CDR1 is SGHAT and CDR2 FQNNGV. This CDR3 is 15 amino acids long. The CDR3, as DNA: TGTGCCAGCAGCTTAGGACTAGCGGTATCCTACGAGCAGTACTTC. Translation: CASSLGLAVSYEQYF. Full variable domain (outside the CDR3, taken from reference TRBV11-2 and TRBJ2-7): EAGVAQSPRYKIIEKRQSVAFWCNPISGHATLYWYQQILGQGPKLLIQFQNNGVVDDSQLPKDRFSAERLKGVDSTLKIQPAKLEDSAVYLCASSLGLAVSYEQYFGPGTRLTVT.

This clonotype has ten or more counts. CDR3 bases: TGTGCCAGCAGTGAGTCGAACAGGCTGGAGCAGCCCCAGCATTTT. Its protein product is CASSESNRLEQPQHF. J is TRBJ1-5 and V is TRBV6-1; D may be TRBD1 (5 bases). The CDR3 consists of 15 residues. The V end lost 3 bases, the J end lost 7 bases, and 16 bases lay between the germline ends. Germline V gene lookup returns CDR1 MNHNS and CDR2 SASEGT.

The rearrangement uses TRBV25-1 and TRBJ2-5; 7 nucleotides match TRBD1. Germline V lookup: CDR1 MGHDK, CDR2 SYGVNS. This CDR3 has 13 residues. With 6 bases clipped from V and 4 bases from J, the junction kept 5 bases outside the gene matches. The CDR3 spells CASRATGRETQYF. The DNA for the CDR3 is TGTGCCAGCAGGGCGACAGGGCGAGAGACCCAGTACTTC.

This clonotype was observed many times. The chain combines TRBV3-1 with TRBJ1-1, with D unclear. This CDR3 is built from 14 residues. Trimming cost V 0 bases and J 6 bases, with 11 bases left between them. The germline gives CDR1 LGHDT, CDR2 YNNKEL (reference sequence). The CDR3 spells CASSQDVGSAEAFF. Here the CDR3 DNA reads TGTGCCAGCAGCCAAGATGTCGGGTCGGCTGAAGCTTTCTTT. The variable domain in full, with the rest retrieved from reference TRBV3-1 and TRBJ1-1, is DTAVSQTPKYLVTQMGNDKSIKCEQNLGHDTMYWYKQDSKKFLKIMFSYNNKELIINETVPNRFSPKSPDKAHLNLHINSLELGDSAVYFCASSQDVGSAEAFFGQGTRLTVV.

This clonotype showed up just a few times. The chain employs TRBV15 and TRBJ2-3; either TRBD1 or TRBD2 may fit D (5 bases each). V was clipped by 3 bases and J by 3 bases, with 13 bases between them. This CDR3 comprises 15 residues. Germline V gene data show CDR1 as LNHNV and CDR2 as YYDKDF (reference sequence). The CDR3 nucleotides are TGTGCCACCAGCAGTGAGGGGTCAAGGACAGATACGCAGTATTTT. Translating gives CATSSEGSRTDTQYF. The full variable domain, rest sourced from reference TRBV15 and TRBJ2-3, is DAMVIQNPRYQVTQFGKPVTLSCSQTLNHNVMYWYQQKSSQAPKLLFHYYDKDFNNEADTPDNFQSRRPNTSFCFLDIRSPGLGDTAMYLCATSSEGSRTDTQYFGPGTRLTVL.

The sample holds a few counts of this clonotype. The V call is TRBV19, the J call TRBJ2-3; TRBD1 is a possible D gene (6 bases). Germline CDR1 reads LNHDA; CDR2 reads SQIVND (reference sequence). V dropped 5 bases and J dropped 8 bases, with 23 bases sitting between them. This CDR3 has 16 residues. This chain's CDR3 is CASSVTGSRQGGTQYF. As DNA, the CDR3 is TGTGCCAGTAGTGTTACTGGAAGCCGTCAAGGGGGTACGCAGTATTTT.